The source of this T cell receptor beta chain is a study of cytomegalovirus exposure and HLA in healthy donors. 60 Vbeta and 13 Jbeta primers were used in PCR. Some clones are missing from TCRdb's copy, which holds only in-frame ones; the method was immunoSEQ multiplex PCR. The table includes more than 140,000 clones, over 60% detected once. This clone showed up just a few times. Looked up from germline, CDR1 is ENHRY and CDR2 is SYGVKD. CDR3 size: 14 residues. Trimming cost V 6 bases and J 7 bases, with 16 bases left between them. The rearrangement uses TRBV10-3 and TRBJ1-3; the D gene is possibly TRBD1 (6 bases). Sequences were obtained from PBMCs. The TCR originated in a woman aged 25 to 39 in good health and CMV-seropositive. CDR3 amino acids: CAIRPMDSSNTIYF. In DNA, the CDR3 is TGTGCCATCAGACCGATGGACAGTTCTAACACCATATATTTT.